The rows below give T cell receptor beta chains drawn from one sample of a study of T cell responses to AZD1222 COVID-19 vaccine. Sequenced by immunoSEQ multiplex PCR; TCRdb stores in-frame clones only, minus some. The repertoire consists of about 76,000 clones, with 70% to 80% occurring once and the leading ten covering about 25%. The starting material was peripheral blood, obtained 28 days after the second dose of the MenACWY control vaccine. The receptors stem from an adult who received the MenACWY meningococcal vaccine as a control. Both conserved end residues are part of each CDR3. The D gene is left open where the match is weak. Size tells how often a clone was seen (once, few, many) or the class of an expanded clone, and some rows leave it out.

v_gene	abundance	d_gene	j_gene	CDR3nt	CDR3aa
TRBV19	NA	NA	TRBJ1-1	TGTGCCAGCCGACAGGTACAGAACACTGAAGCTTTCTTT	CASRQVQNTEAFF
TRBV5-4	NA	NA	TRBJ1-3	TGTGCCAGCAGCAGGGACGCCGGAAACACCATATATTTT	CASSRDAGNTIYF
TRBV30	NA	NA	TRBJ1-1	TGTGCCTGGAGTCCGAGACAGTTCTTGAACACTGAAGCTTTCTTT	CAWSPRQFLNTEAFF
TRBV13	NA	NA	TRBJ1-2	TGTGCCAGCAGCGGGCAGGAAAACTATGGCTACACCTTC	CASSGQENYGYTF
TRBV18	NA	NA	TRBJ2-3	TGTGCCAGCTCACCAGAGGGAGGATTAGGAGATACGCAGTATTTT	CASSPEGGLGDTQYF
TRBV27	NA	NA	TRBJ2-3	TGTGCCAGCAGACAAAGGCGGGAACATACGCAGTATTTT	CASRQRREHTQYF
TRBV9	NA	TRBD1	TRBJ2-3	TGTGCCAGCAGCGGGGGACAGCCAAGCACAGATACGCAGTATTTT	CASSGGQPSTDTQYF
TRBV5-6	few	TRBD1	TRBJ1-2	TGTGCCAGCAGCTTGCTTACAGGGGCCTCGGTCTATGGCTACACCTTC	CASSLLTGASVYGYTF
TRBV5-1	NA	NA	TRBJ1-2	TGCGCCAGCAGCTTGGATCCTAACTATGGCTACACCTTC	CASSLDPNYGYTF
TRBV7-2	NA	NA	TRBJ2-5	TGTGCCAGCAGCTTAGCGGTCGAGGGGACCCAGTACTTC	CASSLAVEGTQYF
TRBV28	NA	TRBD2	TRBJ2-7	TGTGCCAGCAATTGGGGGGGGTCGGCCTACGAGCAGTACTTC	CASNWGGSAYEQYF
TRBV7-2	few	NA	TRBJ2-5	TGTGCCAGCAGCTTATTGTCAGGGATACAGACCCAGTACTTC	CASSLLSGIQTQYF
TRBV7-2	NA	NA	TRBJ2-7	TGTGCCAGCAGCTTAGGGAAGGGTCCCTACGAGCAGTACTTC	CASSLGKGPYEQYF
TRBV11-2	NA	NA	TRBJ1-5	TGTGCCAGCAGCTGGTCAGATAGAGGGGAGCCCCAGCATTTT	CASSWSDRGEPQHF
TRBV4-1	few	TRBD1	TRBJ2-5	TGCGCCAGCAGCCATAAAGTCAGGACAGGGATACGGGGCGAAGAGACCCAGTACTTC	CASSHKVRTGIRGEETQYF
TRBV4-3	NA	NA	TRBJ2-7	TGCGCCAGCAGCCAAGATCTCGGGGAAGGCGAGCAGTACTTC	CASSQDLGEGEQYF
TRBV30	few	TRBD1	TRBJ1-1	TGTGCCTGGAGGGAGGACAGGGTGGGAATTATGAACACTGAAGCTTTCTTT	CAWREDRVGIMNTEAFF
TRBV19	NA	NA	TRBJ1-2	TGTGCCAGTGGCCTTAGGGGTCGGGATGACTATGGCTACACCTTC	CASGLRGRDDYGYTF
TRBV28	NA	NA	TRBJ2-7	TGTGCCAGCAGTTTAGGGGGGAACGGCGAGCAGTACTTC	CASSLGGNGEQYF
TRBV18	NA	NA	TRBJ1-3	TGTGCCAGCTCACGGGACTCCAACTCTGGAAACACCATATATTTT	CASSRDSNSGNTIYF
TRBV6-2/TRBV6-3	once	TRBD1	TRBJ1-5	TGTGCCAGCAGTTATACGACAGGGAACCAGCATTTT	CASSYTTGNQHF
TRBV27	NA	NA	TRBJ2-4	TGTGCCAGCAGTCCCTGGGGGGCCAAAAACATTCAGTACTTC	CASSPWGAKNIQYF
TRBV14	NA	NA	TRBJ2-1	TGTGCCAGCAGCCCGGGCCCGGGTGGTGAGCAGTTCTTC	CASSPGPGGEQFF
TRBV10-1	NA	NA	TRBJ2-1	TGCGCCAGGGTAACCAGGGGCTCAGGCGGGAGTAATGAGCAGTTCTTC	CARVTRGSGGSNEQFF
TRBV9	once	NA	TRBJ2-3	TGTGCCAGCAGCGTAGATAACTCGATTTCCACAGATACGCAGTATTTT	CASSVDNSISTDTQYF
TRBV4-2	NA	NA	TRBJ1-1	TGTGCCAGCAGCCCAGGGATGAACACTGAAGCTTCCTTT	CASSPGMNTEASF
TRBV11-2	NA	TRBD1	TRBJ2-4	TGTGCCAGCAGCTTGGGGGACAGGGTTCGGGCCAAAAACATTCAGTACTTC	CASSLGDRVRAKNIQYF
TRBV9	NA	NA	TRBJ2-3	TGTGCCAGCAGCGTAGGGATCGGGCGCACAGATACGCAGTATTTT	CASSVGIGRTDTQYF
TRBV24-1	NA	TRBD1	TRBJ1-1	TGTGCCACCAGCCCCGGGACAGGGGAAGCTTTCTTT	CATSPGTGEAFF
TRBV2	NA	NA	TRBJ1-1	TGTGCCAGCCGGCGGAGAACCAACACTGAAGCTTTCTTT	CASRRRTNTEAFF
TRBV24-1	NA	NA	TRBJ1-5	TGTGCCACCAGCCGGGACACCAAGACCCCCCAGCATTTT	CATSRDTKTPQHF
TRBV7-2	NA	TRBD2	TRBJ2-6	TGTGCCAGCAGAATTAGCGGGGGGGCTTCTGGGGCCAACGTCCTGACTTTC	CASRISGGASGANVLTF